The rows below give T cell receptor beta chains drawn from one sample of a study of multiple sclerosis patients with progressive multifocal leukoencephalopathy. Profiling relied on immunoSEQ multiplex PCR, and the TCRdb table lists in-frame clones only, not all of them. In the table there are under 40,000 clones, about 92% of which are singletons. The sequenced sample consisted of PBMCs. The receptors here all came from a man aged 30 to 39 with multiple sclerosis. Both conserved end residues are trimmed from each CDR3.

V: TRBV19
CDR3: ASSIYPSYNEQF

V: TRBV19
CDR3: ASSKGEYSNQPQH

V: TRBV11-3
CDR3: ASSLAGGETQY

V: TRBV5-1
CDR3: ASSSGLAGGGRDTQY

V: TRBV10-2
CDR3: ASSERRGGTQY

V: TRBV9
CDR3: ASSVGALARDTQY

V: TRBV7-6
CDR3: ASSFTVTDTQY

V: TRBV5-1
CDR3: ASSLGGSGANVLT

V: TRBV27
CDR3: ASSYNRGLSYEQY

V: TRBV4-3
CDR3: ASSQDTGVGNEQF

V: TRBV5-1
CDR3: ASSAASATTETQY

V: TRBV29-1
CDR3: SVLGTSGNEQF

V: TRBV11-3
CDR3: ASSFEAGGTEAF

V: TRBV4-1
CDR3: ASSQVVTDTQY

V: TRBV7-3
CDR3: ASGLRAGELF

V: TRBV5-6
CDR3: ASSSQGSDSPLH

V: TRBV7-6
CDR3: ASSPSGGSYNEQF

V: TRBV29-1
CDR3: SVWSRTPYEQY

V: TRBV5-4
CDR3: ASSLGSGVNTEAF

V: TRBV19
CDR3: ASSISSTNEKLF

V: TRBV18
CDR3: ASSPRTLKTGETEAF

V: TRBV7-9
CDR3: ASSAYLLATNEQF

V: TRBV20-1
CDR3: SASGVNEQF

V: TRBV6-1
CDR3: ASSGGTATYEQY

V: TRBV30
CDR3: AWSVLGGGRALVYGYT

V: TRBV4-2
CDR3: ASSQPTSGSTDTQY

V: TRBV4-3
CDR3: ASSQDLPSGTNQPQH

V: TRBV27
CDR3: ASSVNGLNTEAF

V: TRBV4-3
CDR3: ASSQDRASGYYNEQF

V: TRBV12-5
CDR3: ASGLGTIYPEQF

V: TRBV19
CDR3: ASSPTPLYNEQF